Reported below is one T cell receptor beta chain. Its cognate antigen is unknown. The RNA input was roughly 0.45 to 1 ug, and it was reverse transcribed with random hexamers. By means of immunoSEQ multiplex PCR, TCR beta CDR3 spanning 54 Vbeta and 13 Jbeta underwent amplification. MiXCR, applied by TCRdb to the immunoSEQ multiplex PCR reads, yields one record per CDR3 protein. The sample contains 150,000 or so distinct CDR3 sequences, 95% of which appear only once. Per the germline V gene, CDR1 is DFQATT and CDR2 is SNEGSKA (reference sequence). CDR3 size: 14 residues. Trimming removed 3 bases at V and 5 bases at J, with 16 bases between. This specimen comes from a study of CD8 T cells in Susac syndrome. The overall study: Susac syndrome patients were untreated, on corticosteroids with some adding intravenous immunoglobulin, or on intravenous immunoglobulin only. Study results and caveats: CD4+ T cell repertoires in Susac syndrome exhibited no evidence of clonal expansion.

The CD8+ and CD4+ T cells were isolated magnetically using a negative isolation approach, whereas the TEMRA cells were enriched by FACS. The source of this sequence is a human donor with Susac syndrome. Sequenced sample: CD4+ T cells from PBMCs. The chain joins TRBV20-1 to TRBJ2-5; a weak D match, TRBD1 (6 bases). This CDR3 is CSARETGHWETQYF. CDR3 nucleotides: TGCAGTGCTAGGGAGACAGGTCATTGGGAGACCCAGTACTTC.